This TCR beta chain appears in the sequencing data of a study of shared clonotypes between healthy human individuals. Turning to the study itself: Donors, aged 18 to 49, were a couple of women and a few men.

The CDR3 is 12 amino acids. Per the germline V gene, CDR1 is MDHEN and CDR2 is SYDVKM. The V and J ends lost 7 bases and 7 bases respectively, with 13 bases between them. Study processing details: For the immunoSEQ data, sequences were junction-only without quality scores, so filtering differed. Method: immunoSEQ multiplex PCR; TCRdb's copy keeps in-frame clones and lacks some. The V and J calls and clone size were taken over from that table, and D and trimming were inferred from the DNA. The sample lists roughly 1,500,000 clones; approximately 98.5% were seen once. Sequenced sample: naive CD4+ T cells sorted from blood. This sample's subset: CD45RA+ positively selected. The chain uses TRBV28 and TRBJ1-2; D may be TRBD1 (5 bases). The receptor was isolated from a young man in good health. The DNA of the CDR3 is TGTGCCAGCACTACCGGGGGGTCTGGCTACACCTTC. Translation gives CASTTGGSGYTF.